This T cell receptor (beta chain) was profiled in a study of blood T cell repertoires in COVID-19. Produced via immunoSEQ multiplex PCR; TCRdb's table is partial and in-frame only. The sample includes 220,000 or so clones, around 84% of them seen just once. The CDR3 loop spans 13 amino acids. V lost 1 base and J 7 bases, leaving 10 bases between the germline ends. Germline V gene sequence: CDR1 SGHVS, CDR2 FQNEAQ. The J gene is TRBJ1-2, the V gene TRBV7-8; tentative D call: TRBD1 (5 bases). This receptor was identified in a man under 40 with active or convalescent COVID-19. Sequencing was performed on peripheral blood. CDR3 nucleotide sequence: TGTGCCAGCAGCTTAGAAAGGGGCGGTGGCTACACCTTC. It yields the protein CASSLERGGGYTF.